The 15 T cell receptor beta chains reported below all come from one sample, sequenced in a study of response to subunit inactivated influenza vaccine. TCRdb reprocessed the RT-PCR reads via MiXCR and lists one record per CDR3 protein. Of hundreds of thousands of distinct CDR3 sequences in the sample, about 15% were seen once. The sample in question was PBMCs from blood, obtained around 15 days before vaccination. Receptor source: a man aged 45 to 65 who received an inactivated influenza vaccine.

In its sample, this clonotype was seen many times. The V call is TRBV6-5, the J call TRBJ2-7; D is unresolved. Trimming took 4 bases from V and 0 from J, leaving 10 bases between them. There are 14 residues in the CDR3. The V gene's germline CDR1 is MNHEY and CDR2 SVGAGI. CDR3 sequence reads: CASSSLGSSYEQYF. As DNA, the CDR3 is TGTGCCAGCAGTTCATTAGGAAGCTCCTACGAGCAGTACTTC.

The V and J genes are TRBV11-2 and TRBJ1-2, with a weak D call TRBD1 (5 bases). CDR1 is SGHAT and CDR2 is FQNNGV in the germline V gene. Trimming shortened V by 4 bases and J by 2 bases, and 14 bases separated the two germline ends. CDR3 size: 15 residues. The CDR3 reads CASSWRAGGNYGYTF. The CDR3 DNA is TGTGCCAGCAGCTGGCGGGCCGGGGGAAACTATGGCTACACCTTC.

This chain joins TRBV2 and TRBJ2-3; 10 positions match TRBD2. V was pared by 3 bases and J by 4 bases, with 4 bases of the junction left unmatched. CDR3 length: 15 residues. Germline V gene lookup returns CDR1 SNHLY and CDR2 FYNNEI. This chain's CDR3 is CASSDLAGEADTQYF. CDR3 sequence (DNA): TGTGCCAGCAGTGACCTAGCGGGAGAGGCAGATACGCAGTATTTT.

CDR3 sequence reads: CSAGERSSTDTQYF. CDR3 DNA: TGCAGCGCCGGGGAGCGGTCTAGCACAGATACGCAGTATTTT. The chain employs TRBV29-1 and TRBJ2-3; D may be TRBD2 (5 bases). Germline CDR1 and CDR2: SQVTM and ANQGSEA. CDR3 length equals 14 residues. Trimming removed 7 bases from V and 0 bases from J, with 14 bases in between.

This clonotype appeared many times. The rearrangement joins TRBV7-2 to TRBJ2-7; 10 bases are a match to TRBD1. The trim removed 5 bases at V and 11 bases at J, leaving 9 bases unmatched. From germline, CDR1 is SGHTA and CDR2 FQGNSA. The length of the CDR3 is 13 residues. The CDR3 coding sequence is TGTGCCAGCAGCCCCCGGGACAGGGGTGTGAAGTACTTC. Translated, it gives CASSPRDRGVKYF.

CDR3 loop: CASSLLLQGGGLNTEAFF. CDR3 in DNA: TGTGCCAGCAGTTTGTTACTTCAGGGTGGCGGCCTGAACACTGAAGCTTTCTTT. The V gene is TRBV12-3 or TRBV12-4, the J gene TRBJ1-1; a possible D gene is TRBD1 (5 bases). Deletions cut 3 bases from V and 0 bases from J, with 20 bases between. The CDR3 runs 18 residues.

There are many counts of this clonotype. This chain links TRBV12-3 or TRBV12-4 with TRBJ2-1; D gene unclear. This CDR3 comprises 13 residues. V lost 7 bases, J lost 0 bases, and 7 bases lay in between. The CDR3, as DNA: TGTGCCAGCACCCTCTCCTCCTACAATGAGCAGTTCTTC. The encoded protein is CASTLSSYNEQFF.

This clonotype was seen repeatedly, ten times or more. The rearrangement uses TRBV12-3 or TRBV12-4 and TRBJ1-1; TRBD1 is a possible D gene (6 bases). V was trimmed by 0 bases and J by 9 bases, leaving 11 bases between them. The CDR3 has 13 amino acids. The CDR3 loop reads CASSLAYRDQAFF. The CDR3, as DNA: TGTGCCAGCAGTTTAGCCTACAGGGACCAAGCTTTCTTT.

This clonotype has just a few counts. This sequence joins TRBV11-2 and TRBJ2-7; perhaps TRBD2 as D (5 bases). V lost 4 bases to trimming and J lost 7 bases, with 23 bases between them. CDR1 SGHAT and CDR2 FQNNGV come from the germline V gene. The CDR3 is made up of 16 amino acids. CDR3 sequence reads: CASSSLTGKYSREQYF. In DNA, the CDR3 is TGTGCCAGCAGCTCCCTAACCGGGAAATACTCGAGGGAGCAGTACTTC.

V is TRBV18 and J is TRBJ1-3; possibly TRBD1 for D (6 bases). CDR3 length: 15 amino acids. The germline V and J ends were trimmed by 4 bases and 0 bases, with 10 bases remaining between them. Germline V lookup: CDR1 KGHSH, CDR2 LQKENI. The CDR3 sequence is CASSLGQNSGNTIYF. DNA of the CDR3: TGTGCCAGCTCACTTGGACAGAACTCTGGAAACACCATATATTTT.

The table lists this clonotype with many counts. V usage is TRBV11-2 and J usage is TRBJ2-3; TRBD2 agrees at 8 bases. Germline V gene lookup returns CDR1 SGHAT and CDR2 FQNNGV. V lost 7 bases to trimming and J lost 5 bases; unmatched junction nucleotides: 11. The CDR3 has 15 amino acids. DNA of the CDR3: TGTGCCAGCAATCTCGGGGGGGTTAGAGGAGATACGCAGTATTTT. Amino acids: CASNLGGVRGDTQYF.

J is TRBJ2-3 and V is TRBV7-3; 11 bases agree with TRBD2. Germline CDR1 is SGHTA and CDR2 is FQGTGA. This CDR3 has 17 residues. Trimming cost V 1 base and J 3 bases; bases outside gene matches: 6. The CDR3 region is CASSLRGLAGGTDTQYF. DNA of the CDR3: TGTGCCAGCAGCTTAAGGGGGCTAGCGGGAGGAACAGATACGCAGTATTTT.

This CDR3 reads CASSQAPQGANVLTF. The DNA for the CDR3 is TGCGCCAGCAGCCAAGCGCCTCAAGGGGCCAACGTCCTGACTTTC. The V call is TRBV4-1, the J call TRBJ2-6; D ambiguous. Germline V CDR1 and CDR2: MGHRA, YSYEKL. Trimming took off 1 base at V and 4 bases at J, with 8 bases between the two ends. The CDR3 spans 15 residues.

This clonotype was picked up many times. The chain recombines TRBV5-5 with TRBJ1-5; 9 bases align to TRBD1. In germline, CDR1 is SGHKS, CDR2 YYEKEE (reference sequence). The CDR3 contains 17 residues. The V and J ends lost 4 bases and 0 bases, in that order; junction bases with no gene match: 8. CDR3 coding DNA: TGTGCCAGCAGCCGCGGGACAGGGAAGGATAGCAATCAGCCCCAGCATTTT. It translates to CASSRGTGKDSNQPQHF.

The chain carries TRBV6-2 or TRBV6-3 and TRBJ2-7; 10 bases match TRBD2. CDR1 is MNHEY, CDR2 SVGEGT, per germline. CDR3 length: 17 amino acids. The V and J ends lost 3 bases and 0 bases, in that order; junction bases with no gene match: 8. Here the CDR3 DNA reads TGTGCCAGCAGTTATCCCATCGGGACTAGCGTCTCCTACGAGCAGTACTTC. This translates into CASSYPIGTSVSYEQYF.